These 26 T cell receptor beta chains share one sample of origin, sequenced in a study of early stage breast cancer tumors. TCRdb keeps only in-frame clones here, not all; method: immunoSEQ multiplex PCR. This table holds tens of thousands of clones, about 89% found once. What was sequenced was blood. Receptor source: a person aged 70 to 85 with breast cancer.

V gene TRBV7-2 combines with J gene TRBJ2-7; weak D call: TRBD1 (6 bases). CDR3 length: 14 amino acids. V was pared by 1 base and J by 1 base, with 8 bases between. Per the germline V gene, CDR1 is SGHTA and CDR2 is FQGNSA. The chain's CDR3 is CASSLVDRSYEQYF. The DNA of the CDR3 is TGTGCCAGCAGCTTAGTGGACAGATCCTACGAGCAGTACTTC.

The chain recombines TRBV5-8 with TRBJ1-5; a weak D match, TRBD1 (5 bases). V dropped 4 bases and J dropped 3 bases, with 14 bases sitting between them. This CDR3 spans 15 amino acids. From germline, CDR1 is SGHTS and CDR2 YDEGEE. For the CDR3, the DNA is TGTGCCAGCAGCCCGGGGAGGGACCCCAATCAGCCCCAGCATTTT. The encoded protein is CASSPGRDPNQPQHF.

The chain combines TRBV5-1 with TRBJ2-1; D is perhaps TRBD1 (5 bases). The CDR3 extends over 14 amino acids. Germline V CDR1 and CDR2: SGHRS, YFSETQ. The germline V and J ends were trimmed by 3 bases and 7 bases, with 14 bases remaining between them. In nucleotides, the CDR3 is TGCGCCAGCAGCTGGGCGGCAGGGCAAAATGAGCAGTTCTTC. This encodes CASSWAAGQNEQFF. Full variable domain (missing parts from reference TRBV5-1 and TRBJ2-1): KAGVTQTPRYLIKTRGQQVTLSCSPISGHRSVSWYQQTPGQGLQFLFEYFSETQRNKGNFPGRFSGRQFSNSRSEMNVSTLELGDSALYLCASSWAAGQNEQFFGPGTRLTVL.

This rearrangement joins TRBV7-6 to TRBJ1-5; TRBD1 matches at 7 bases. Germline CDR1 and CDR2: SGHVS and FNYEAQ. CDR3 size: 20 residues. The V gene end was trimmed by 5 bases and the J gene end by 0 bases; junction bases not matched to a gene: 19. CDR3 residues: CASSPRWGQRVTYSNQPQHF. In DNA, the CDR3 is TGTGCCAGCAGCCCTCGATGGGGACAGCGCGTAACTTATAGCAATCAGCCCCAGCATTTT. Using reference TRBV7-6 and TRBJ1-5 for the parts outside the CDR3, the full variable domain is GAGVSQSPRYKVTKRGQDVALRCDPISGHVSLYWYRQALGQGPEFLTYFNYEAQQDKSGLPNDRFSAERPEGSISTLTIQRTEQRDSAMYRCASSPRWGQRVTYSNQPQHFGDGTRLSIL.

CDR3 nucleotide sequence: TGTGCCGCAGAGTCTAGCGGGAGTGGTGATACGCAGTATTTT. The encoded protein is CAAESSGSGDTQYF. The J gene is TRBJ2-3, the V gene TRBV7-9; the match to TRBD2 covers 10 bases. This CDR3 is 14 amino acids long. V dropped 11 bases and J dropped 6; count of bases not matched to a gene: 11. Germline loops: CDR1 SEHNR, CDR2 FQNEAQ (reference sequence). Full variable domain (rest looked up from reference TRBV7-9 and TRBJ2-3): DTGVSQNPRHKITKRGQNVTFRCDPISEHNRLYWYRQTLGQGPEFLTYFQNEAQLEKSRLLSDRFSAERPKGSFSTLEIQRTEQGDSAMYLCAAESSGSGDTQYFGPGTRLTVL.

V usage is TRBV9 and J usage is TRBJ2-7, with 10 bases aligning to TRBD2. Trimming removed 3 bases from V and 3 bases from J; junction bases left unmatched: 6. The germline V gene encodes CDR1 SGDLS and CDR2 YYNGEE. The CDR3 runs to 15 residues. CDR3 in amino acids: CASSESGGDYYEQYF. For the CDR3, the DNA is TGTGCCAGCAGCGAAAGCGGGGGGGATTACTACGAGCAGTACTTC.

V is TRBV25-1 and J is TRBJ2-7; 8 nucleotides agree with TRBD2. Trimming removed 6 bases from V and 3 bases from J; junction bases left unmatched: 7. Germline lookup yields CDR1 MGHDK and CDR2 SYGVNS. There are 14 residues in the CDR3. This CDR3 reads CASRRSGSHYEQYF. DNA of the CDR3: TGTGCCAGCAGGAGGAGCGGGAGTCACTACGAGCAGTACTTC.

V gene TRBV10-3 combines with J gene TRBJ2-7; maybe TRBD2 (5 bases). The CDR3 is 12 residues long. The ends were cut back, 10 bases at V and 7 bases at J, with 17 bases in the middle. Germline values: CDR1 ENHRY, CDR2 SYGVKD. The CDR3 protein is CATGGAPGEQYF. The CDR3 region has the DNA TGTGCCACAGGAGGTGCTCCGGGAGAGCAGTACTTC.

The chain employs TRBV29-1 and TRBJ2-7, with TRBD2 matching 7 bases. Germline values: CDR1 SQVTM, CDR2 ANQGSEA. J was trimmed by 7 bases and V by 3 bases; bases with no gene match: 9. The CDR3 length is 13 residues. This CDR3 reads CSVDQRVGGEQYF. CDR3 DNA sequence: TGCAGCGTTGATCAGCGGGTGGGGGGGGAGCAGTACTTC.

The chain is built from TRBV5-1 and TRBJ2-7; 9 bases fit TRBD2. The length of the CDR3 is 15 residues. V was clipped by 4 bases and J by 0 bases; unmatched bases: 5. CDR1 and CDR2 (germline): SGHRS, YFSETQ. The CDR3: CASSEGAGGSYEQYF. In DNA form, the CDR3 reads TGCGCCAGCAGCGAGGGAGCGGGGGGCTCCTACGAGCAGTACTTC.

The chain carries TRBV11-1 and TRBJ2-2, with 9 bases fitting TRBD2. The CDR3 is 19 amino acids. In germline, CDR1 is SGHAT, CDR2 FQDESV (reference sequence). Germline trimming cut 1 base from V and 0 bases from J; bases unmatched to any gene: 9. For the CDR3, the DNA is TGTGCCAGCAGCTTAGGGGCTAGCGGGACTTTCGCGAACACCGGGGAGCTGTTTTTT. It codes for CASSLGASGTFANTGELFF.

The CDR3 sequence is CASSLAGVGGYTF. CDR3 nucleotides: TGTGCCAGCAGCTTAGCAGGGGTGGGTGGCTACACCTTC. The chain is built from TRBV7-2 and TRBJ1-2, with a weak D call TRBD1 (5 bases). Trimming shortened V by 0 bases and J by 7 bases, and 9 bases separated the two germline ends. CDR1 is SGHTA, CDR2 FQGNSA, per germline. The CDR3 consists of 13 residues.

The chain is built from TRBV11-3 and TRBJ2-5; 8 positions match TRBD1. Germline V lookup: CDR1 SGHNT, CDR2 YENEEA. The CDR3 covers 14 residues. J was trimmed by 7 bases and V by 5 bases; bases with no gene match: 9. The CDR3 protein is CASSPSPGTGTQYF. CDR3 coding DNA: TGTGCCAGCAGCCCCAGTCCCGGGACAGGGACCCAGTACTTC.

V gene TRBV28 combines with J gene TRBJ2-5; D gene unclear. The CDR3 is 14 residues long. Trimming removed 2 bases at V and 2 bases at J, with 9 bases between. Germline V gives CDR1 MDHEN, CDR2 SYDVKM. The CDR3 sequence is CASSLGGIQETQYF. Written as DNA, the CDR3 is TGTGCCAGCAGTTTAGGCGGAATACAAGAGACCCAGTACTTC.

The V call is TRBV9, the J call TRBJ2-5; D is possibly TRBD2 (7 bases). This CDR3 has 15 amino acids. Germline values: CDR1 SGDLS, CDR2 YYNGEE. V was shortened by 0 bases and J by 4 bases, with 13 bases between the two germline ends. CDR3 amino acids: CASSVGGGLGETQYF. The CDR3 DNA is TGTGCCAGCAGCGTAGGGGGGGGGCTGGGAGAGACCCAGTACTTC.

This rearrangement joins TRBV23-1 to TRBJ2-5, with 7 positions matching TRBD1. TRBV23-1 is an open reading frame whose function is uncertain. With V trimmed by 3 bases and J by 2 bases, 12 bases remained unmatched. This CDR3 contains 17 residues. Here the CDR3 reads CASSHSKTGQAQETQYF. In DNA form, the CDR3 reads TGCGCCAGCAGTCACAGTAAAACCGGACAGGCACAAGAGACCCAGTACTTC.

The gene calls are TRBV10-3 and TRBJ2-5, with 7 positions matching TRBD1. CDR1 and CDR2 (germline): ENHRY, SYGVKD. The J segment lost 4 bases and the V segment lost 5 bases, leaving 4 bases of the junction unmatched. The CDR3 contains 13 residues. CDR3 loop: CAISRDSVETQYF. DNA for the CDR3: TGTGCCATCAGTCGGGACAGCGTAGAGACCCAGTACTTC.

V and J are TRBV19 and TRBJ2-5, with D possibly TRBD2 on 6 matching bases. Per the germline V gene, CDR1 is LNHDA and CDR2 is SQIVND (reference sequence). The germline V and J ends were trimmed by 5 bases and 1 base, with 11 bases remaining between them. The CDR3 has 14 residues. The chain's CDR3 is CASSSLAGQETQYF. The CDR3 DNA reads as TGTGCCAGTAGTTCACTAGCAGGCCAAGAGACCCAGTACTTC.

The chain employs TRBV4-3 and TRBJ2-5; 10 bases fit TRBD2. Germline V gene data show CDR1 as LGHNA and CDR2 as YSLEER. The CDR3 is made up of 18 amino acids. J lost 4 bases, V lost 0 bases, and 11 bases had no gene match. CDR3 protein: CASSQDGSGGAQGETQYF. The CDR3 DNA is TGCGCCAGCAGCCAAGATGGGAGCGGGGGGGCCCAGGGAGAGACCCAGTACTTC.

J is TRBJ2-7 and V is TRBV2; 7 nucleotides align to TRBD1. Germline values: CDR1 SNHLY, CDR2 FYNNEI. The CDR3 consists of 16 residues. Trimming took 4 bases from V and 2 from J; bases not matched to a gene: 11. The CDR3: CASSGVRGPSPYEQYF. The CDR3 DNA reads TGTGCCAGCAGTGGGGTTAGGGGGCCCAGCCCCTACGAGCAGTACTTC. The full variable domain, completed using reference TRBV2 and TRBJ2-7, is EPEVTQTPSHQVTQMGQEVILRCVPISNHLYFYWYRQILGQKVEFLVSFYNNEISEKSEIFDDQFSVERPDGSNFTLKIRSTKLEDSAMYFCASSGVRGPSPYEQYFGPGTRLTVT.

This clone was counted a single time. Here the CDR3 reads CASTITGELFF. CDR3 nucleotide sequence: TGTGCCAGCACCATCACCGGGGAGCTGTTTTTT. The chain employs TRBV11-2 and TRBJ2-2; no firm D call. The V end lost 7 bases, the J end lost 4 bases, and 4 bases lay between the germline ends. This CDR3 has 11 amino acids. Germline lookup yields CDR1 SGHAT and CDR2 FQNNGV.

The chain has TRBV28 and TRBJ1-1; possible D gene TRBD1, 6 bases. The CDR3 runs to 15 residues. The V gene's germline CDR1 is MDHEN and CDR2 SYDVKM. The germline V and J ends were trimmed by 7 bases and 4 bases, with 19 bases remaining between them. The CDR3 coding sequence is TGTGCCAGCACCGCGGGAGGACAGCCCAGCACTGAAGCTTTCTTT. Encoded protein: CASTAGGQPSTEAFF.

The chain has TRBV9 and TRBJ2-3; D is ambiguous. The V gene's germline CDR1 is SGDLS and CDR2 YYNGEE. Trimming removed 0 bases from V and 4 bases from J, with 12 bases in between. This CDR3 region has 15 residues. The CDR3: CASSVVASVPDTQYF. The DNA of the CDR3 is TGTGCCAGCAGCGTAGTTGCTAGTGTCCCAGATACGCAGTATTTT.

This chain links TRBV19 with TRBJ2-7; 8 nucleotides agree with TRBD2. CDR3 length equals 15 residues. The junction had 11 bases not matched to a gene; V was cut back by 6 bases and J by 4 bases. Germline loops: CDR1 LNHDA, CDR2 SQIVND (reference sequence). The CDR3 nucleotides are TGTGCCAGTAGACTTAAGCGGGAGTCCGGGTACGAGCAGTACTTC. It specifies CASRLKRESGYEQYF.

The J gene is TRBJ1-3, the V gene TRBV6-5, with TRBD1 matching over 8 bases. J lost 2 bases, V lost 10 bases, and 4 bases had no gene match. This CDR3 spans 13 amino acids. In germline, CDR1 is MNHEY, CDR2 SVGAGI. The CDR3 sequence: CATWTGTGNTIYF. In DNA form, the CDR3 reads TGTGCCACATGGACAGGGACTGGAAACACCATATATTTT.

The chain uses TRBV7-9 and TRBJ2-1; 8 bases agree with TRBD1. Trimming cost V 4 bases and J 0 bases; bases outside gene matches: 8. In germline, CDR1 is SEHNR, CDR2 FQNEAQ (reference sequence). The CDR3 length is 17 residues. The CDR3 sequence: CASSSPRGTGSYNEQFF. The CDR3 region has the DNA TGTGCCAGCAGCTCTCCTAGGGGGACAGGCTCCTACAATGAGCAGTTCTTC.